Listed here are 27 T cell receptor beta chains from one sample, sequenced in a study of T cells expressing NK-cell markers. TCRdb reprocessed the 5' RACE reads and stores each CDR3 protein as one record, lacking DNA. Found here are about 540,000 distinct CDR3 sequences; the top ten clones hold about 3.6%. Sequenced input: blood T cells: a sorted CD56 or NKG2C T cell subset, CD4+ or CD8+ T cells, or bulk PBMC T cells (not recorded which). Source of these receptors: a man between 18 and 29 years old in good health.

The chain joins TRBV5-1 to TRBJ2-3; TCRdb indicates TRBD2, and absent DNA this call remains unverified. This CDR3 contains 16 residues. Germline values: CDR1 SGHRS, CDR2 YFSETQ. The CDR3 here is CASSLGSGRRTDTQYF.

The gene calls are TRBV11-3 and TRBJ2-3; as DNA is missing, the TRBD2 call by TCRdb cannot be tested. CDR3 size: 16 residues. Germline V gives CDR1 SGHNT, CDR2 YENEEA. CDR3 sequence: CASSQDTSGRADTQYF.

V usage is TRBV11-2 and J usage is TRBJ2-5. Germline-derived CDR1 and CDR2 are SGHAT and FQNNGV. The CDR3 totals 15 residues. CDR3: CASSLGGGNQETQYF.

V gene TRBV20-1 combines with J gene TRBJ2-1; TCRdb reports TRBD2, a call that lacks DNA to check it against. The CDR3 length is 14 residues. In germline, CDR1 is DFQATT, CDR2 SNEGSKA (reference sequence). CDR3 protein: CSARSVGRLNEQFF.

The rearrangement uses TRBV7-9 and TRBJ2-6; lacking DNA, the TRBD1 call made by TCRdb goes unchecked. The CDR3 loop spans 16 amino acids. Germline loops: CDR1 SEHNR, CDR2 FQNEAQ (reference sequence). CDR3 residues: CATLGTASSGANVLTF.

CDR3 amino acids: CSASSPGQGGGSGELFF. The chain joins TRBV20-1 to TRBJ2-2; TCRdb's assignment of TRBD1 cannot be checked, as there is no DNA. Germline V gives CDR1 DFQATT, CDR2 SNEGSKA (reference sequence). The CDR3 runs to 17 residues.

The CDR3 sequence: CASRGTGLKNEQFF. V gene TRBV13 combines with J gene TRBJ2-1; the TCRdb call, TRBD1, lacks DNA for checking. CDR1 and CDR2 from the germline V gene are PRHDT and FYEKMQ (reference sequence). The CDR3 totals 14 residues. Variable domain in full (rest from reference TRBV13 and TRBJ2-1): AAGVIQSPRHLIKEKRETATLKCYPIPRHDTVYWYQQGPGQDPQFLISFYEKMQSDKGSIPDRFSAQQFSDYHSELNMSSLELGDSALYFCASRGTGLKNEQFFGPGTRLTVL.

The rearrangement links TRBV12-3 or TRBV12-4 to TRBJ1-5; TCRdb designates TRBD1, a call that cannot be tested without DNA. The CDR3 covers 13 residues. The CDR3 is CASRKQGAQPQHF.

The chain couples TRBV12-3 or TRBV12-4 to TRBJ2-1; lacking DNA, the TRBD1 call made by TCRdb goes unchecked. The CDR3 has 11 amino acids. The CDR3 spells CASTRTAGQFF.

The rearrangement uses TRBV20-1 and TRBJ2-5; TCRdb lists TRBD1, though no DNA is available to test this call. Germline lookup yields CDR1 DFQATT and CDR2 SNEGSKA (reference sequence). This CDR3 contains 15 residues. CDR3 sequence reads: CSARAWGTDKETQYF.

The CDR3 region is CASSQVDVDSRKLFF. The chain couples TRBV4-2 to TRBJ2-2. Germline V gene lookup returns CDR1 LGHNA and CDR2 YNFKEQ. This CDR3 contains 15 residues.

The chain couples TRBV7-9 to TRBJ2-1; TCRdb calls TRBD2, which cannot be checked without DNA. CDR1 and CDR2 from the germline V gene are SEHNR and FQNEAQ (reference sequence). The CDR3 covers 14 residues. CDR3 sequence: CASSSATSGHEQFF.

The CDR3 loop is CASSPYGTLRIQYF. The chain couples TRBV7-9 to TRBJ2-4; as DNA is missing, the TRBD1 call by TCRdb cannot be tested. From germline, CDR1 is SEHNR and CDR2 FQNEAQ (reference sequence). The CDR3 is 14 residues long.

The chain is built from TRBV7-7 and TRBJ2-7; TCRdb calls TRBD1, which cannot be checked without DNA. This CDR3 has 16 amino acids. Germline V gene data show CDR1 as SSHAT and CDR2 as FNYEAQ (reference sequence). CDR3 residues: CASRVAARVGSYEQYF.

The V gene is TRBV6-2 or TRBV6-3, the J gene TRBJ2-5; TCRdb lists TRBD2, though no DNA is available to test this call. This CDR3 comprises 15 residues. Per germline, CDR1 MNHEY and CDR2 SVGEGT. This CDR3 is CASSYGLGLQETQYF.

The chain links TRBV4-3 to TRBJ1-1; TCRdb gives TRBD1 as the D gene, but with no DNA this cannot be confirmed. CDR3 length: 17 residues. Germline-derived CDR1 and CDR2 are LGHNA and YSLEER. The CDR3 loop reads CASSQDGFGPPNTEAFF.

The genes are TRBV12-3 or TRBV12-4 and TRBJ1-4; TCRdb's D call of TRBD1 is untestable without DNA. The CDR3 contains 14 residues. CDR3 residues: CASSPTGRNEKLFF.

The rearrangement joins TRBV5-1 to TRBJ2-6. CDR1 and CDR2 from the germline V gene are SGHRS and YFSETQ. The CDR3 totals 16 residues. CDR3 in amino acids: CASTLRQGSGANVLTF.

The rearrangement links TRBV6-2 or TRBV6-3 to TRBJ1-3; the TRBD1 assignment by TCRdb is unverifiable without DNA. CDR3 length: 15 residues. Germline loops: CDR1 MNHEY, CDR2 SVGEGT. The CDR3 protein is CASSFSSDNGNTIYF.

The rearrangement uses TRBV9 and TRBJ2-7. This CDR3 has 18 amino acids. The V gene's germline CDR1 is SGDLS and CDR2 YYNGEE. CDR3 sequence reads: CASSKYGWHRISSYEQYF.

The V gene is TRBV29-1, the J gene TRBJ2-7; TCRdb names TRBD1, which stays unverified in the absence of DNA. The germline gives CDR1 SQVTM, CDR2 ANQGSEA. The CDR3 consists of 14 residues. The CDR3 spells CSAQQGANSYEQYF.

The rearrangement uses TRBV20-1 and TRBJ1-2; checking the TCRdb D call of TRBD1 is not possible without DNA. This CDR3 comprises 15 residues. The germline V gene has CDR1 DFQATT and CDR2 SNEGSKA (reference sequence). The CDR3 sequence: CSARDPQGKVSSYTF.

J is TRBJ2-6 and V is TRBV6-2 or TRBV6-3; TCRdb names TRBD1, which stays unverified in the absence of DNA. CDR1 and CDR2 (germline): MNHEY, SVGEGT. The CDR3 spans 19 residues. The CDR3 spells CASSWDRGRDWSGANVLTF.

The CDR3 is CASSLVGTRGGKQTQYF. The rearrangement joins TRBV7-2 to TRBJ2-5; the TCRdb D gene call, TRBD1, has no DNA to confirm it. Per germline, CDR1 SGHTA and CDR2 FQGNSA. The CDR3 loop spans 17 amino acids.

The chain links TRBV27 to TRBJ1-5. Germline V gene sequence: CDR1 MNHEY, CDR2 SMNVEV (reference sequence). The CDR3 is made up of 16 amino acids. The CDR3 region is CASSLVSWGSNQPQHF.

The chain combines TRBV10-3 with TRBJ2-1. This CDR3 is built from 13 residues. Looked up from germline, CDR1 is ENHRY and CDR2 is SYGVKD. The CDR3 spells CAISREGLDEQFF.

The V and J genes are TRBV15 and TRBJ2-7; TCRdb reports TRBD2, a call that lacks DNA to check it against. Germline V gene lookup returns CDR1 LNHNV and CDR2 YYDKDF (reference sequence). There are 17 residues in the CDR3. CDR3 in amino acids: CATSRDRGTTVYYEQYF.